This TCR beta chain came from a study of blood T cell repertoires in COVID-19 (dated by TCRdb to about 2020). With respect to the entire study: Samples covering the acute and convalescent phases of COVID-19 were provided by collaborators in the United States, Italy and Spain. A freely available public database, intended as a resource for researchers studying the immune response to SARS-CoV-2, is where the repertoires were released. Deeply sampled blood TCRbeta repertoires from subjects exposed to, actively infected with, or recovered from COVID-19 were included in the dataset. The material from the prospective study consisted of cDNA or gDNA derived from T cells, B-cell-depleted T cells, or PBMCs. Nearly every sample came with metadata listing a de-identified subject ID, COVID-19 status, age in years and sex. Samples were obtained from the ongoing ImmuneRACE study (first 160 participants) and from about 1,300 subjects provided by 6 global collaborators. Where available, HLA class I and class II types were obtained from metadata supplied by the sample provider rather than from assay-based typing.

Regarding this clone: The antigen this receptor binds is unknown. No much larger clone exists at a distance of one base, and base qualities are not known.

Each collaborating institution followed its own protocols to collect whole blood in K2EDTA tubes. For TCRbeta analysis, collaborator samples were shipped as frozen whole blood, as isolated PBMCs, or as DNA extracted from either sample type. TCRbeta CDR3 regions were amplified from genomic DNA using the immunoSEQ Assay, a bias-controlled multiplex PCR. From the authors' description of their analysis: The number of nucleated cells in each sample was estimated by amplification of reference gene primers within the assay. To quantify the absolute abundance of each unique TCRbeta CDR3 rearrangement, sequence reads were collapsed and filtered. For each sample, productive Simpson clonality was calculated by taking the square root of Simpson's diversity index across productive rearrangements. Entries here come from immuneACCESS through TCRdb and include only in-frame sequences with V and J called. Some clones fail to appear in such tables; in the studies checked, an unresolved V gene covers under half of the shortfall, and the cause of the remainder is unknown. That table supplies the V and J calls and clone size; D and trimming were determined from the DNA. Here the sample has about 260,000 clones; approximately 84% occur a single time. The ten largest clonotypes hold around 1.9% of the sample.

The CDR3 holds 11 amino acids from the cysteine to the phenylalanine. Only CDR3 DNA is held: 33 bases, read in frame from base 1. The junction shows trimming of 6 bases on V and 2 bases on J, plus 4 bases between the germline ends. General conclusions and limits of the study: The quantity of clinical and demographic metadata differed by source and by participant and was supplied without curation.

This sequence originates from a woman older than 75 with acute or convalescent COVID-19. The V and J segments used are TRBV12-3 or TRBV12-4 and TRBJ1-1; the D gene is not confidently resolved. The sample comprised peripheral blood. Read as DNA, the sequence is TGTGCCAGCAGGTCAAACACTGAAGCTTTCTTT. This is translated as CASRSNTEAFF.